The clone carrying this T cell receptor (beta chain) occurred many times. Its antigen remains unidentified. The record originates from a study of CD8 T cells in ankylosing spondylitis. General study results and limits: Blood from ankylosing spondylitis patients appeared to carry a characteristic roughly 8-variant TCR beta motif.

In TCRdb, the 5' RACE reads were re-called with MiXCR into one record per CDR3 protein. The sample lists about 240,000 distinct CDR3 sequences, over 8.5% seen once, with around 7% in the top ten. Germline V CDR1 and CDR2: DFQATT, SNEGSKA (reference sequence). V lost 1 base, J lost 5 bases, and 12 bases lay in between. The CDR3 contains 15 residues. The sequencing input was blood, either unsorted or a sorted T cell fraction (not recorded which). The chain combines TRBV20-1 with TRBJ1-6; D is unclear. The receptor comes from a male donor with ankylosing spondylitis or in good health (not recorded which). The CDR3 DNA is TGCAGTGCTAGAGGGTCCCGCGGAGATAATTCACCCCTCCACTTT. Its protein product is CSARGSRGDNSPLHF.